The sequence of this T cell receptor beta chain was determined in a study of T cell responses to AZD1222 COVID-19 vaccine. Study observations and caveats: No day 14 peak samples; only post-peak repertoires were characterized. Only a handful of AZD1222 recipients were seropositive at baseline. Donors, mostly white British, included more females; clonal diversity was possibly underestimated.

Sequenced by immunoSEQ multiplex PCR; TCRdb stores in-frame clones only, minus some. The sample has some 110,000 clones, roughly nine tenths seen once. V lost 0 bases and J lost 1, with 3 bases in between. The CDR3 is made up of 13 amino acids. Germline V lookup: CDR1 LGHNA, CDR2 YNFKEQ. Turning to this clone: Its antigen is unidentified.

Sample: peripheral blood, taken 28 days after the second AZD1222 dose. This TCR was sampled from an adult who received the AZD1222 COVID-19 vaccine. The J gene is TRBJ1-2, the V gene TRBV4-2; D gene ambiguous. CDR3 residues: CASSQENNYGYTF. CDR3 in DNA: TGTGCCAGCAGCCAAGAGAATAACTATGGCTACACCTTC.